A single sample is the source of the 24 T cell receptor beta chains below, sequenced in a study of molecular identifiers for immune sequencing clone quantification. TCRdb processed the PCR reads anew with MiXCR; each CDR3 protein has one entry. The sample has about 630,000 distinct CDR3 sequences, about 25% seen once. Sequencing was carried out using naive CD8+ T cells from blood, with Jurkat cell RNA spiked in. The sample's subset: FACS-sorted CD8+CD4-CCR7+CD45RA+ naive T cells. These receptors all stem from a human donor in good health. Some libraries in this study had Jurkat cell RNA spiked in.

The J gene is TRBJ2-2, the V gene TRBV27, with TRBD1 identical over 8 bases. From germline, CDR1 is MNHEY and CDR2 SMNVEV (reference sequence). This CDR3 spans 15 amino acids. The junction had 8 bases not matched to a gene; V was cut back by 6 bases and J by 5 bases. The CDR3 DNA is TGTGCCAGCAGCTCCAGGACAGGGTTGACCGGGGAGCTGTTTTTT. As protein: CASSSRTGLTGELFF.

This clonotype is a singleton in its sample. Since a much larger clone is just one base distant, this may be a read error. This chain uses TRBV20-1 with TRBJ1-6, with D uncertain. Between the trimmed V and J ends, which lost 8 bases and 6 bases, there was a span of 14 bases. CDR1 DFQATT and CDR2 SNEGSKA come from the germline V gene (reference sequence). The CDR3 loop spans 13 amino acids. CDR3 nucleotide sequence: TGCAGTCCCCACGAGCGGATTAATTCACCCCTCCACTTT. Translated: CSPHERINSPLHF.

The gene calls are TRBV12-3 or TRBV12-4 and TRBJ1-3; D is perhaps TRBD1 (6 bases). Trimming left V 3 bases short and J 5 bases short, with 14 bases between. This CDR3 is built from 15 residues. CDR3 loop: CASSFSPGHRNTIYF. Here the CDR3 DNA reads TGTGCCAGCAGTTTTTCCCCGGGACACAGAAACACCATATATTTT.

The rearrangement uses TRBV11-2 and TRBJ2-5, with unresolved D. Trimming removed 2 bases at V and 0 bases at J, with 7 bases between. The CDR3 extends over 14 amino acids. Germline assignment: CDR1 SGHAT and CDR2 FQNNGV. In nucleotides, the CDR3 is TGTGCCAGCAGCTTAATGGGATACCAAGAGACCCAGTACTTC. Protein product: CASSLMGYQETQYF. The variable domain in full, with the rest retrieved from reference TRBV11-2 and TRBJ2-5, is EAGVAQSPRYKIIEKRQSVAFWCNPISGHATLYWYQQILGQGPKLLIQFQNNGVVDDSQLPKDRFSAERLKGVDSTLKIQPAKLEDSAVYLCASSLMGYQETQYFGPGTRLLVL.

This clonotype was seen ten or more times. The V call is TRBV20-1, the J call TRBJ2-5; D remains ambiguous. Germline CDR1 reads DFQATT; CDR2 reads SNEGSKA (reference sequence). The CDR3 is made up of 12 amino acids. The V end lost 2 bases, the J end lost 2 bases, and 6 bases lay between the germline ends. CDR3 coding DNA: TGCAGTGCTAGACTACCACAAGAGACCCAGTACTTC. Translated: CSARLPQETQYF.

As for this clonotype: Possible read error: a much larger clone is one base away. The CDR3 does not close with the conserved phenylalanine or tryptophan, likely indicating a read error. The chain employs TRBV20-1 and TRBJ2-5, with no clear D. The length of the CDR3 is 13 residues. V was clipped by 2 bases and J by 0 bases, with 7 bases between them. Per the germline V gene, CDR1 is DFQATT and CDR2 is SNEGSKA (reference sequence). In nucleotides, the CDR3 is TGCAGTGCTAGAAGAGAGTACCAAGAGACCCAGTACCTC. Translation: CSARREYQETQYL.

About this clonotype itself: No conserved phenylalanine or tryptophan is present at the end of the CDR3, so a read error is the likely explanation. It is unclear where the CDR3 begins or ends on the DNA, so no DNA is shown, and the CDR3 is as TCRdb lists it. CDR3: CASSLESRGFGTDTPYL. This chain links TRBV7-9 with TRBJ2-3; no check of the table's D call, TRBD2, against the DNA was made. Germline V gene sequence: CDR1 SEHNR, CDR2 FQNEAQ (reference sequence). The CDR3 is 17 residues long, counting both termini.

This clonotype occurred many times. In nucleotides, the CDR3 is TGTGCCACCAGCAGAGTTCCGACAGGAACAGATACGCAGTATTTT. Its translation: CATSRVPTGTDTQYF. The chain uses TRBV15 and TRBJ2-3; D is possibly TRBD1 (6 bases). V lost 1 base and J 3 bases, leaving 11 bases between the germline ends. CDR1 LNHNV and CDR2 YYDKDF come from the germline V gene (reference sequence). This CDR3 has 15 amino acids.

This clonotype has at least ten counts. The CDR3 loop reads CASSYLTLWTALGYTF. The CDR3 DNA reads as TGTGCCAGCAGTTACCTGACCCTATGGACAGCTCTTGGCTACACCTTC. The chain uses TRBV6-2 or TRBV6-3 and TRBJ1-2; a weak D match, TRBD1 (6 bases). Germline V gives CDR1 MNHEY, CDR2 SVGEGT. CDR3 size: 16 residues. Trimming pared 2 bases from V and 7 bases from J, leaving 20 bases between.

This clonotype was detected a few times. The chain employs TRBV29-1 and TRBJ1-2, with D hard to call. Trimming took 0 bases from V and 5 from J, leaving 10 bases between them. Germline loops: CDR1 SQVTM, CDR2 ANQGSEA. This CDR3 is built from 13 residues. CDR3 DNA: TGCAGCGTTGAAGATCGGGGTCGATATGGCTACACCTTC. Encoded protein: CSVEDRGRYGYTF.

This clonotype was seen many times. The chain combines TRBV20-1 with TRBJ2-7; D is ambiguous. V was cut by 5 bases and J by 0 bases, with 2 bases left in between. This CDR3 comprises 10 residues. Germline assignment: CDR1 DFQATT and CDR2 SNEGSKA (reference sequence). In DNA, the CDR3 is TGCAGTGCTCCCTCCTACGAGCAGTACTTC. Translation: CSAPSYEQYF.

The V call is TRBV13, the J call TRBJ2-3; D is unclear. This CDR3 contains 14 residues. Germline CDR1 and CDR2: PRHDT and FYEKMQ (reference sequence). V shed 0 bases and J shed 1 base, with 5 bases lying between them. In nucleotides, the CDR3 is TGTGCCAGCAGCTTAGGTGCCCGCACAGATACGCAGTATTTT. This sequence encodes CASSLGARTDTQYF.

In DNA, the CDR3 is TGTGCCAGCAGCACACGACTAGGACCCAATGAGCAGTTCTTC. Amino acid sequence: CASSTRLGPNEQFF. The gene calls are TRBV7-6 and TRBJ2-1, with a tentative D call TRBD2 (6 bases). Trimming removed 5 bases at V and 6 bases at J, with 14 bases between. Per the germline V gene, CDR1 is SGHVS and CDR2 is FNYEAQ. The CDR3 extends over 14 amino acids.

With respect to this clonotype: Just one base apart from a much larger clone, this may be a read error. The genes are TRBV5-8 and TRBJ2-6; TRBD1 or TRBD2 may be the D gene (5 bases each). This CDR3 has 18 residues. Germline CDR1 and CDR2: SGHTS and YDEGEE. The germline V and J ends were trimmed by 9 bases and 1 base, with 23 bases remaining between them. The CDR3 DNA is TGTGCCACCTCGGGGCCTGAAAGCTACCTATCTGGGGCCAACGTCCTGACTTTC. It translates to CATSGPESYLSGANVLTF.

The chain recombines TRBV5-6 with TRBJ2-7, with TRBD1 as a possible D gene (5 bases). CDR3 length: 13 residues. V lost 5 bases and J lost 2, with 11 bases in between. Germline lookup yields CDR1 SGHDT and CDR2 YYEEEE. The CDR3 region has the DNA TGTGCCAGCAGGATACAGGCGGCCTACGAGCAGTACTTC. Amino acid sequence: CASRIQAAYEQYF.

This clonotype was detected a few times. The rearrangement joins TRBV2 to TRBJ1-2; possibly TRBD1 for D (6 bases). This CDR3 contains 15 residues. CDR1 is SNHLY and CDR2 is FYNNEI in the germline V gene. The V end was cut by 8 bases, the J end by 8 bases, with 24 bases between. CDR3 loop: CASLQGRQDFSGYTF. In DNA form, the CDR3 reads TGTGCCAGCCTCCAAGGGAGACAGGATTTCTCCGGCTACACCTTC.

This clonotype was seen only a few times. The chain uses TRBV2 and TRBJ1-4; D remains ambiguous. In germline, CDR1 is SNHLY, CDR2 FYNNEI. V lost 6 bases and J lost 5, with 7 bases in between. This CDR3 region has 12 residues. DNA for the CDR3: TGTGCCAGCAGGTCCCCCAATGAAAAACTGTTTTTT. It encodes CASRSPNEKLFF.

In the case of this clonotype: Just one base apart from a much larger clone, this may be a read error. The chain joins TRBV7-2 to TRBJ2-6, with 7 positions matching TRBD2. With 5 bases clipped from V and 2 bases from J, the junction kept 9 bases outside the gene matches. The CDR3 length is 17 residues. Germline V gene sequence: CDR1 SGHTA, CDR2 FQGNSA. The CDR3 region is CASSPGRTSPGANVLTF. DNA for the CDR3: TGTGCCAGCAGCCCCGGGAGGACCTCCCCTGGGGCCAACGTCCTGACTTTC.

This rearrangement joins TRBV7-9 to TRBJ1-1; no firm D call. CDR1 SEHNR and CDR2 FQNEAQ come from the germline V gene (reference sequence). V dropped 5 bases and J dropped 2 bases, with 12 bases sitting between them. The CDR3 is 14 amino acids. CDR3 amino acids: CASSRQSGNTEAFF. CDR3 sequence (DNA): TGTGCCAGCAGCCGCCAGTCTGGTAACACTGAAGCTTTCTTT.

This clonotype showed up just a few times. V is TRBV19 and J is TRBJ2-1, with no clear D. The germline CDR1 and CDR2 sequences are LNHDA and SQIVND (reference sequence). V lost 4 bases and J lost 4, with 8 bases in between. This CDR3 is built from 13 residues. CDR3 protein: CASSTGIYNEQFF. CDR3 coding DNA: TGTGCCAGTAGTACCGGAATTTACAATGAGCAGTTCTTC.

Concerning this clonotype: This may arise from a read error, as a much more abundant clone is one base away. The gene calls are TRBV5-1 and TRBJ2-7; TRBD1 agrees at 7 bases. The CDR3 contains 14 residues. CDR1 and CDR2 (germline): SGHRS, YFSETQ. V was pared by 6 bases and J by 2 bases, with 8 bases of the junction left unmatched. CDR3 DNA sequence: TGCGCCAGCAACCTCCGGGACAGCCCCTACGAGCAGTACTTC. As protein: CASNLRDSPYEQYF.

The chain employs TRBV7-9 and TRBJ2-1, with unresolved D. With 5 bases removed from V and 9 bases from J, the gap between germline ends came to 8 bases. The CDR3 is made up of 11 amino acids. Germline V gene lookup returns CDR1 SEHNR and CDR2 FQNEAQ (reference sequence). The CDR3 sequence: CASSISGEQFF. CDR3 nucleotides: TGTGCCAGCAGCATAAGTGGTGAGCAGTTCTTC.

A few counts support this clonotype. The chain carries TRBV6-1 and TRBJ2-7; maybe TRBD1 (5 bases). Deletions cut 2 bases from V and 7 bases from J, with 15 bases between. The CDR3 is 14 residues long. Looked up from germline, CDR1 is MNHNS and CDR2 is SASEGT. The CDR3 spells CASSEPAGREEQYF. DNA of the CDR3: TGTGCCAGCAGTGAACCGGCAGGGCGAGAGGAGCAGTACTTC.

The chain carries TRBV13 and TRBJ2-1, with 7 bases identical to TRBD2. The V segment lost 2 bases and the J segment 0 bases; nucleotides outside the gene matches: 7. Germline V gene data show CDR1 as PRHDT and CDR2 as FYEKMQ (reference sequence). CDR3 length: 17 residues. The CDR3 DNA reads TGTGCCAGCAGCTTATCGGTGTCTAGCGGCTCCTACAATGAGCAGTTCTTC. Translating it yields CASSLSVSSGSYNEQFF. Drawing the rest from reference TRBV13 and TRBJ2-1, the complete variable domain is AAGVIQSPRHLIKEKRETATLKCYPIPRHDTVYWYQQGPGQDPQFLISFYEKMQSDKGSIPDRFSAQQFSDYHSELNMSSLELGDSALYFCASSLSVSSGSYNEQFFGPGTRLTVL.